This T cell receptor beta chain was recovered during a study of T cell responses to AZD1222 COVID-19 vaccine. This CDR3 comprises 17 residues. V lost 3 bases, J lost 5 bases, and 22 bases lay in between. Germline CDR1 reads LNHDA; CDR2 reads SQIVND (reference sequence). Clones were read by immunoSEQ multiplex PCR, and TCRdb kept only the in-frame ones, dropping some. The table shows around 120,000 clones, with roughly 92% occurring only once. On this clone itself: Its specificity is not known.

Whole-study results and caveats: Vaccine-associated CD4 TCRs ranged over spike, dominating at 160-218 and 743-854. Recipients of AZD1222 seropositive at baseline numbered only six or seven. White British people made up most donors, females outnumbered males, and clonal diversity was possibly underestimated.

V is TRBV19 and J is TRBJ2-5; D may correspond to TRBD1 or TRBD2 (5 bases each). The sample consisted of peripheral blood, taken 28 days after the second AZD1222 dose. This clonotype was sampled from an adult who received the AZD1222 COVID-19 vaccine. CDR3 sequence reads: CASSMGVSGDLIETQYF. CDR3 bases: TGTGCCAGTAGTATGGGGGTTTCGGGCGACCTGATCGAGACCCAGTACTTC.